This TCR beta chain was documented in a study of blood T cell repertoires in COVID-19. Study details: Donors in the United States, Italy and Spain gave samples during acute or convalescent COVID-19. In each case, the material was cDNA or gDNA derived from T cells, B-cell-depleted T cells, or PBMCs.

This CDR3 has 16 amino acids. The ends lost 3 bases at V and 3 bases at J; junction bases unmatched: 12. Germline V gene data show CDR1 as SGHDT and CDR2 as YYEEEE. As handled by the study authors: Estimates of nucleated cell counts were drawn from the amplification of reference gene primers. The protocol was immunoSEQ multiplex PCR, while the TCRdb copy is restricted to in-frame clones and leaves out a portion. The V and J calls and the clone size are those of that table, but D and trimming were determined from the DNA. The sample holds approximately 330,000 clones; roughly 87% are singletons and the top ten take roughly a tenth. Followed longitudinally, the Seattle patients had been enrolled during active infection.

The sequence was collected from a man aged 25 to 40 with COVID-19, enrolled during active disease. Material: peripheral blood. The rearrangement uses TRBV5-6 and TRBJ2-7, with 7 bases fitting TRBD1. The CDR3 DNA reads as TGTGCCAGCAGCTCCCCCCCGGACAGGATTTTCTACGAGCAGTACTTC. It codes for CASSSPPDRIFYEQYF.